This paragraph covers one TCR beta chain sequence. Antigen specificity is unknown. TCR beta CDR3 regions were amplified from RNA transcripts. RT-PCR in the first round (using the HTBI primer set) targeted the TCR CDR3. A single record per CDR3 protein comes from TCRdb applying MiXCR to the multiplex PCR reads. Of around 690,000 distinct CDR3 sequences in the sample, less than 25% were seen once. At least 3 on the Clinical Activity Score was recorded for ophthalmopathy patients, who also had NOSPECS grade at least 4 and duration under 3 months. Clinical symptoms, serum thyroxine, TRAb, thyroid ultrasound and orbital computed tomography established diagnosis. The sample comes from a study of T cells in Graves' hyperthyroidism and ophthalmopathy. General study points: A 13 V-J model separated ophthalmopathy from stable hyperthyroidism. Ophthalmopathy onset followed model prediction by a median approximately 7 months.

Germline CDR1 and CDR2: SGHRS and YFSETQ. The V and J ends lost 4 bases and 7 bases, in that order; junction bases with no gene match: 11. The CDR3 runs to 16 residues. The TCR was taken from a young man with Graves' ophthalmopathy. Sequencing input: blood. The rearrangement joins TRBV5-1 to TRBJ2-1; 10 bases agree with TRBD2. The CDR3 coding sequence is TGCGCCAGCAGCGGGAGGACTAGCGGAGAGGGTAATGAGCAGTTCTTC. It is translated as CASSGRTSGEGNEQFF.